The entry below gives a single T cell receptor beta chain sequence along with its context. Trimming shortened V by 0 bases and J by 3 bases, and 11 bases separated the two germline ends. Germline values: CDR1 LGHDT, CDR2 YNNKEL (reference sequence). The CDR3 covers 15 residues. This record belongs to a study of blood T cell repertoires in COVID-19. Study as a whole: PBMCs, B-cell-depleted T cells, or T cells were the source of the cDNA or gDNA that made up the material.

The data were produced by immunoSEQ multiplex PCR, yet TCRdb's version contains in-frame clones alone and is incomplete. This sample has roughly 81,000 clones, with 90% to 95% found just once. The source is a woman in her fifties or sixties in a cohort sampled during active COVID-19. The V call is TRBV3-1 (or the pseudogene TRBV3-2), the J call TRBJ1-2, with D unresolved. The sequenced sample consisted of peripheral blood. The CDR3 sequence is CASSQDTNGYYGYTF. DNA of the CDR3: TGTGCCAGCAGCCAAGATACAAACGGGTACTATGGCTACACCTTC.